Given below is one T cell receptor beta chain in context. Its target is not known. This entry comes from a study of shared clonotypes between healthy human individuals. This table comes from immunoSEQ multiplex PCR, and its TCRdb copy is limited to in-frame clones, with some not included. This table holds some 1,600,000 clones, under 99% found once. A CD45RA-negative memory subset and a CD45RA+ naive subset were separated from the CD4+ cells. This CDR3 is 14 amino acids long. Between the trimmed V and J ends, which lost 4 bases and 2 bases, there was a span of 11 bases. Germline V lookup: CDR1 SGHTA, CDR2 FQGNSA. Findings and caveats of the study: Genetic and exposure-history diversity was limited by the small donor number.

The V gene is TRBV7-2, the J gene TRBJ1-1; tentative D call: TRBD1 (6 bases). The sample consisted of naive CD4+ T cells sorted from blood. Documented subset: CD45RA+ positively selected. The clonotype comes from a man aged 25-40 years in good health. Here the CDR3 DNA reads TGTGCCAGCAGCTCGTGGGGGGCTAACACTGAAGCTTTCTTT. Amino acid sequence: CASSSWGANTEAFF.